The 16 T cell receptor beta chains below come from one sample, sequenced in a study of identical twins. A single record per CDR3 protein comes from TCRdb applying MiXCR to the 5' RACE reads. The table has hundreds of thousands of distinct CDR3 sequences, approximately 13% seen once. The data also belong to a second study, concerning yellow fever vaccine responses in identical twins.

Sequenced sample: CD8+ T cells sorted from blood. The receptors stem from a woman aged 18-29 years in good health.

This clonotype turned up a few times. CDR3 region: CASSVKGTGGDEQFF. The DNA of the CDR3 is TGTGCCAGCAGCGTAAAGGGGACAGGGGGCGATGAGCAGTTCTTC. This sequence joins TRBV9 and TRBJ2-1; TRBD1 matches 12 bases. Looked up from germline, CDR1 is SGDLS and CDR2 is YYNGEE. V dropped 1 base and J dropped 8; count of bases not matched to a gene: 4. This CDR3 is 15 amino acids long.

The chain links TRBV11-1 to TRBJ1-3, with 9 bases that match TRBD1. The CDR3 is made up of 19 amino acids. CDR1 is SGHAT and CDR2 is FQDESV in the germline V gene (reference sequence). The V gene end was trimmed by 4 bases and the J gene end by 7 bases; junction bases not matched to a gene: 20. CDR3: CASSSAMVPGQGILNTIYF. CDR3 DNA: TGTGCCAGCAGCTCGGCGATGGTACCGGGACAGGGAATACTGAACACCATATATTTT.

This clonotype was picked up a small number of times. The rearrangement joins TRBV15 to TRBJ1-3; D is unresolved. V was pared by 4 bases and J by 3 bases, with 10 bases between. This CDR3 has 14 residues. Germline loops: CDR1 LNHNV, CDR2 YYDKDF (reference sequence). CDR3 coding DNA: TGTGCCACCAGCACCCGAAACTATGGAAACACCATATATTTT. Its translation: CATSTRNYGNTIYF.

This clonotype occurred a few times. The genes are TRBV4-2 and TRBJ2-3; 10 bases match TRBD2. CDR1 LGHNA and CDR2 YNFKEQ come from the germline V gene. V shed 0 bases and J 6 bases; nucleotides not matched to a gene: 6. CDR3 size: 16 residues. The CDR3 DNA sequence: TGTGCCAGCAGCCAAGACGCTAGCGGGGGCAGGGATACGCAGTATTTT. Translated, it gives CASSQDASGGRDTQYF.

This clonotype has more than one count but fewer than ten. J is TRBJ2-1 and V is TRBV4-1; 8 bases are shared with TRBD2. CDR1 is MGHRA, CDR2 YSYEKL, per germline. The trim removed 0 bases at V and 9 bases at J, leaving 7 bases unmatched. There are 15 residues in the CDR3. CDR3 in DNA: TGCGCCAGCAGCCAAGAGGGGACTAGGATATTTGAGCAGTTCTTC. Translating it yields CASSQEGTRIFEQFF.

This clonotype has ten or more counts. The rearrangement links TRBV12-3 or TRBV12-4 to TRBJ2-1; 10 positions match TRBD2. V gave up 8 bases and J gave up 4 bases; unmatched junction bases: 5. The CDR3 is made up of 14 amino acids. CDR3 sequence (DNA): TGTGCCAGCGGCGGACTAGCGGCTTACAATGAGCAGTTCTTC. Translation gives CASGGLAAYNEQFF.

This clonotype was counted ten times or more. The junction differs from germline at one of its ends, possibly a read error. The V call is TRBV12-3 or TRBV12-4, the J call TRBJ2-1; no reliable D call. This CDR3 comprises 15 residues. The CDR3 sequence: CASSLVYGSHNEQFF. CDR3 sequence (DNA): TGTGCCAGCAGCCTAGTCTACGGCTCCCACAATGAGCAGTTCTTC.

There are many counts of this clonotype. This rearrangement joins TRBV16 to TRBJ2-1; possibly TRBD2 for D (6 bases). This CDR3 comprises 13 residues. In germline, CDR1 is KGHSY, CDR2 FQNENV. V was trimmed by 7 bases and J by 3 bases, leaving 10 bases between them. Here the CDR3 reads CASNLGGYNEQFF. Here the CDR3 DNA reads TGTGCCAGCAACCTGGGGGGCTACAATGAGCAGTTCTTC.

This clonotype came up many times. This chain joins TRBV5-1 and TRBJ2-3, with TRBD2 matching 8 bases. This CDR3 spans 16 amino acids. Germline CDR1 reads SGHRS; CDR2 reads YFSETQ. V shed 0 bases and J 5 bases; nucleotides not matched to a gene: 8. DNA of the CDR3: TGCGCCAGCAGCTTGGATGTAGCGGGGACTAGAGATACGCAGTATTTT. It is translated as CASSLDVAGTRDTQYF.

The CDR3 DNA is TGTGCCACCAGTGATTTTGGACAGGGGGCCACCGGGGAGCTGTTTTTT. Translated, it gives CATSDFGQGATGELFF. This chain connects TRBV24-1 to TRBJ2-2, with 11 bases fitting TRBD1. V was pared by 1 base and J by 4 bases, with 1 base of the junction left unmatched. Germline-derived CDR1 and CDR2 are KGHDR and SFDVKD. This CDR3 has 16 amino acids.

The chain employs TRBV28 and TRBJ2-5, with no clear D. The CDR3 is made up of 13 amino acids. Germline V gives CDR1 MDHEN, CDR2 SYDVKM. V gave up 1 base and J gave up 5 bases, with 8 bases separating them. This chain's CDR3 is CASSLLYSETQYF. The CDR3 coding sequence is TGTGCCAGCAGTTTATTGTACAGTGAGACCCAGTACTTC.

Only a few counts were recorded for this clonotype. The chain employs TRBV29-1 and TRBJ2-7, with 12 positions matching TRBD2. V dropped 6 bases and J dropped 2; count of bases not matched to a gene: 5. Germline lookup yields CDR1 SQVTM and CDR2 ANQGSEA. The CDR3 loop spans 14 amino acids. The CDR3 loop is CSVVLAGGPYEQYF. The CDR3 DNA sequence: TGCAGCGTAGTACTAGCGGGAGGACCCTACGAGCAGTACTTC.

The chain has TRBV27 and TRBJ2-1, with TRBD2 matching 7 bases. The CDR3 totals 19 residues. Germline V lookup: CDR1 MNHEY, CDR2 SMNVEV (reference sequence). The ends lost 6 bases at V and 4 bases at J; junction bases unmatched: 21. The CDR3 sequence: CASSESRDYASLKYNEQFF. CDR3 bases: TGTGCCAGCAGCGAATCAAGGGACTACGCGTCCCTAAAATACAATGAGCAGTTCTTC.

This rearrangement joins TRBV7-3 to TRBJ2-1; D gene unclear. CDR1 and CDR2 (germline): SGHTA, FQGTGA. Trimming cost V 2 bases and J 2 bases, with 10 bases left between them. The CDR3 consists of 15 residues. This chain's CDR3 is CASSLASSAYNEQFF. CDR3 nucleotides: TGTGCCAGCAGCTTAGCGTCCAGCGCCTACAATGAGCAGTTCTTC.

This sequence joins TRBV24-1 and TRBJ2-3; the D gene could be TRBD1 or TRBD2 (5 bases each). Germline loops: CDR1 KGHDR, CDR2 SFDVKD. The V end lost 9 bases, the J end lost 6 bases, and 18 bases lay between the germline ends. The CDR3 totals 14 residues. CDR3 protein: CATAGTDIMDTQYF. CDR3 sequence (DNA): TGTGCCACCGCTGGGACGGACATTATGGATACGCAGTATTTT.

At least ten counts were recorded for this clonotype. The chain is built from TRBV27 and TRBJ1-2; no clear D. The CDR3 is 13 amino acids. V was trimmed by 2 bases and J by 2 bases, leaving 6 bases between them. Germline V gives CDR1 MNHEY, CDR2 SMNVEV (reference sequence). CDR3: CASSLTENYGYTF. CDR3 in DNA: TGTGCCAGCAGTTTAACAGAAAACTATGGCTACACCTTC.